This T cell receptor beta chain is drawn from a study of Graves' ophthalmopathy and Graves' hyperthyroidism. In the study overall: Peripheral blood was gathered at first diagnosis, ahead of any treatment whatsoever.

This clonotype was picked up many times. The antigen remains undetermined. Amplification of the TCR beta CDR3 regions used RNA transcripts (as template). First-round RT-PCR relied on HTBI primers, and a second-round multiplex PCR came next. A single record per CDR3 protein comes from TCRdb applying MiXCR to the multiplex PCR reads. The sample contains 300,000 to 400,000 distinct CDR3 sequences, 15% to 20% of which appear only once. The CDR3 extends over 14 amino acids. Between the trimmed V and J ends, which lost 3 bases and 9 bases, there was a span of 15 bases. CDR1 is DFQATT, CDR2 SNEGSKA, per germline (reference sequence). Findings and limits, study-wide: Between ophthalmopathy and stable hyperthyroidism, a 13-signature model drew a separation with nearly 90% sensitivity and around 80% specificity.

This chain connects TRBV20-1 to TRBJ1-6, with D uncertain. The receptor's source is an adult man with Graves' ophthalmopathy. Source material: peripheral blood. In nucleotides, the CDR3 is TGCAGTGCTAGCAATGGCCTCCCCATTTCACCCCTCCACTTT. Amino acid sequence: CSASNGLPISPLHF.